Given below is one TCR beta chain in context. These data are taken from a study of shared clonotypes between healthy human individuals. The protocol was immunoSEQ multiplex PCR, while the TCRdb copy is restricted to in-frame clones and leaves out a portion. Counted here are more than 2 million clones, almost 96% occurring once; the ten biggest clones make up 0.1% to 0.15%. This CDR3 comprises 14 residues. V was pared by 5 bases and J by 8 bases, with 13 bases between. From germline, CDR1 is LNHDA and CDR2 SQIVND (reference sequence). The sample consisted of naive CD4+ T cells sorted from blood. Described subset: CD45RA+ positively selected. The receptor's source is a man in his late teens or twenties in good health. The chain is built from TRBV19 and TRBJ1-6; D unclear. The CDR3 DNA follows: TGTGCCAGTAGTTTATCCGACGGGTATTCACCCCTCCACTTT. Amino acid sequence: CASSLSDGYSPLHF.